Presented here are 27 T cell receptor beta chains from one specimen sequenced in a study of blood T cell repertoires in COVID-19. Sequenced by immunoSEQ multiplex PCR; TCRdb stores in-frame clones only, minus some. The repertoire includes 60,000 to 65,000 clones, about four fifths of them detected once, and about 16% sits in the top ten. Input material: peripheral blood. These receptors all stem from a man in his 60s with COVID-19, enrolled during active disease.

The chain couples TRBV24-1 to TRBJ2-3; TRBD2 matches 8 bases. The CDR3 totals 17 residues. With 4 bases clipped from V and 5 bases from J, the junction kept 13 bases outside the gene matches. Germline V gene lookup returns CDR1 KGHDR and CDR2 SFDVKD. The CDR3 protein is CATSDPSTSGRRDTQYF. CDR3 nucleotides: TGTGCCACCAGTGACCCATCAACTAGCGGCAGAAGAGATACGCAGTATTTT.

V gene TRBV19 combines with J gene TRBJ2-7; 11 positions agree with TRBD2. V trimming: 4 bases; J trimming: 3 bases; junction bases outside the gene matches: 14. The germline V gene encodes CDR1 LNHDA and CDR2 SQIVND (reference sequence). The CDR3 has 18 residues. As DNA, the CDR3 is TGTGCCAGTAGTACCTCCCGGACTAGCGGGCTCTACTACTACGAGCAGTACTTC. Protein: CASSTSRTSGLYYYEQYF.

The sample holds one count of this clone. This chain connects TRBV30 to TRBJ2-1, with a tentative D call TRBD2 (5 bases). Trimming shortened V by 0 bases and J by 0 bases, and 18 bases separated the two germline ends. From germline, CDR1 is GTSNPN and CDR2 SVGIG (reference sequence). The CDR3 contains 18 residues. The CDR3 protein is CAWSVRTGSLSSYNEQFF. In DNA, the CDR3 is TGTGCCTGGAGTGTACGAACTGGGAGCTTAAGCTCCTACAATGAGCAGTTCTTC.

Here the CDR3 reads CASSSTGGGGETQYF. CDR3 nucleotide sequence: TGCGCCAGCAGCTCAACAGGGGGCGGTGGGGAGACCCAGTACTTC. The rearrangement uses TRBV5-1 and TRBJ2-5, with TRBD1 matching over 9 bases. The CDR3 loop spans 15 amino acids. The V and J ends lost 3 bases and 5 bases, in that order; junction bases with no gene match: 8. Germline assignment: CDR1 SGHRS and CDR2 YFSETQ.

This clone occurred a few times. The rearrangement uses TRBV19 and TRBJ2-7; D possibly corresponds to TRBD1 (6 bases). The CDR3 loop spans 15 amino acids. Per the germline V gene, CDR1 is LNHDA and CDR2 is SQIVND (reference sequence). Trimming removed 2 bases at V and 5 bases at J, with 16 bases between. Here the CDR3 DNA reads TGTGCCAGTAGTATAAGGCAGGGGCTGTCACACGAGCAGTACTTC. It translates to CASSIRQGLSHEQYF.

This clone was detected once. The chain combines TRBV28 with TRBJ1-6; the D gene is possibly TRBD1 (6 bases). This CDR3 is built from 14 residues. V gave up 7 bases and J gave up 6 bases, with 13 bases separating them. Germline CDR1 reads MDHEN; CDR2 reads SYDVKM. The CDR3 DNA follows: TGTGCCAGCACCCTTGGACAGACTAATTCACCCCTCCACTTT. It is translated as CASTLGQTNSPLHF.

The rearrangement links TRBV29-1 to TRBJ2-7, with D possibly TRBD1 on 6 matching bases. The germline CDR1 and CDR2 sequences are SQVTM and ANQGSEA. Trimming pared 7 bases from V and 1 base from J, leaving 14 bases between. The CDR3 contains 13 residues. This chain's CDR3 is CSGIVGASYEQYF. In DNA, the CDR3 is TGCAGCGGCATAGTGGGGGCATCCTACGAGCAGTACTTC.

The chain joins TRBV18 to TRBJ1-4, with D perhaps matching TRBD1 (5 bases). With 3 bases removed from V and 8 bases from J, the gap between germline ends came to 16 bases. The CDR3 has 15 residues. Germline V gene sequence: CDR1 KGHSH, CDR2 LQKENI. This CDR3 is CASSPRARLGEKLFF. The CDR3 coding sequence is TGTGCCAGCTCACCCAGGGCCAGGCTGGGAGAAAAACTGTTTTTT.

This CDR3 reads CASSLASTYNEQFF. Written as DNA, the CDR3 is TGCGCCAGCAGCTTGGCCTCTACGTACAATGAGCAGTTCTTC. V gene TRBV5-1 combines with J gene TRBJ2-1; D unresolved. The CDR3 has 14 residues. Per germline, CDR1 SGHRS and CDR2 YFSETQ. Trimming took off 0 bases at V and 4 bases at J, with 8 bases between the two ends.

This chain uses TRBV6-5 with TRBJ1-5; D remains ambiguous. V was pared by 0 bases and J by 0 bases, with 6 bases between. The length of the CDR3 is 15 residues. Germline CDR1 is MNHEY and CDR2 is SVGAGI. The DNA for the CDR3 is TGTGCCAGCAGTTACTCGACTAATAGCAATCAGCCCCAGCATTTT. Translating it yields CASSYSTNSNQPQHF.

The gene calls are TRBV5-5 and TRBJ1-2; possible D gene TRBD1, 5 bases. CDR1 is SGHKS and CDR2 is YYEKEE in the germline V gene (reference sequence). V lost 0 bases and J 4 bases, leaving 16 bases between the germline ends. The CDR3 length is 16 residues. The CDR3 region is CASSLGLPGGGYGYTF. In DNA form, the CDR3 reads TGTGCCAGCAGCTTGGGTCTTCCCGGGGGGGGCTATGGCTACACCTTC.

The J gene is TRBJ1-2, the V gene TRBV9, with 7 nucleotides matching TRBD1. Per the germline V gene, CDR1 is SGDLS and CDR2 is YYNGEE. The CDR3 spans 17 residues. Unmatched junction bases numbered 16, after V lost 0 bases and J lost 8 bases. CDR3 protein: CASSVGGTVLTTGGYTF. DNA of the CDR3: TGTGCCAGCAGCGTAGGGGGGACAGTATTAACTACCGGAGGCTACACCTTC.

This clone was detected only a few times. The genes are TRBV3-1 (or the pseudogene TRBV3-2) and TRBJ2-5; 9 nucleotides agree with TRBD2. The CDR3 extends over 16 amino acids. V was pared by 1 base and J by 9 bases, with 12 bases of the junction left unmatched. Germline loops: CDR1 LGHDT, CDR2 YNNKEL (reference sequence). The DNA of the CDR3 is TGTGCCAGCAGCCAAGGCCAGCGGGGGGTTGCCGGGGCCCAGTACTTC. Amino acids: CASSQGQRGVAGAQYF.

V gene TRBV14 combines with J gene TRBJ2-1; D is perhaps TRBD1 (6 bases). Germline V gives CDR1 SGHDN, CDR2 FVKESK. The CDR3 sequence is 17 residues long. Deletions cut 2 bases from V and 9 bases from J, with 23 bases between. The CDR3 DNA reads TGTGCCAGCAGCCAATTGTGGCTCAGAACAGGGAAGGGTGAGCAGTTCTTC. This translates into CASSQLWLRTGKGEQFF.

This chain joins TRBV4-2 and TRBJ1-2, with 8 bases identical to TRBD1. Trimming removed 4 bases from V and 0 bases from J; junction bases left unmatched: 7. Germline-derived CDR1 and CDR2 are LGHNA and YNFKEQ. This CDR3 contains 16 residues. As DNA, the CDR3 is TGTGCCAGCAGCCCAGACCGGGACAGGTCTAACTATGGCTACACCTTC. Translation: CASSPDRDRSNYGYTF.

Comments on this clone: The sample carries other DNA sequences with the same CDR3. The chain is built from TRBV7-9 and TRBJ1-1; D gene unclear. The germline V gene has CDR1 SEHNR and CDR2 FQNEAQ (reference sequence). V was pared by 2 bases and J by 1 base, with 5 bases between. The CDR3 extends over 13 amino acids. The CDR3 region has the DNA TGTGCCAGCAGCTTATCGGGGAACACTGAAGCTTTCTTT. As protein: CASSLSGNTEAFF.

The rearrangement uses TRBV30 and TRBJ1-4, with D possibly matching TRBD1 (5 bases). CDR3 size: 14 residues. The V gene's germline CDR1 is GTSNPN and CDR2 SVGIG (reference sequence). Trimming removed 2 bases at V and 3 bases at J, with 10 bases between. This chain's CDR3 is CAWSTQGSNEKLFF. The CDR3 DNA reads TGTGCCTGGAGTACCCAGGGATCTAATGAAAAACTGTTTTTT. Full variable domain (missing parts from reference TRBV30 and TRBJ1-4): SQTIHQWPATLVQPVGSPLSLECTVEGTSNPNLYWYRQAAGRGLQLLFYSVGIGQISSEVPQNLSASRPQDRQFILSSKKLLLSDSGFYLCAWSTQGSNEKLFFGSGTQLSVL.

The CDR3 region is CVGRTSTEAFF. CDR3 nucleotides: TGTGTCGGGAGGACTTCCACTGAAGCTTTCTTT. The rearrangement links TRBV2 to TRBJ1-1, with D hard to call. Per the germline V gene, CDR1 is SNHLY and CDR2 is FYNNEI. CDR3 length equals 11 residues.

The genes are TRBV6-1 and TRBJ2-5, with D maybe TRBD2 (7 bases). Germline CDR1 is MNHNS and CDR2 is SASEGT. Trimming left V 4 bases short and J 5 bases short, with 23 bases between. This CDR3 has 17 residues. The CDR3 DNA follows: TGTGCCAGCAGTGGTAGGGGTATGGGGGGGCTGAGGGAGACCCAGTACTTC. Its translation is CASSGRGMGGLRETQYF.

The chain combines TRBV5-1 with TRBJ2-6, with D perhaps TRBD1 (5 bases). V was cut by 2 bases and J by 4 bases, with 10 bases left in between. The CDR3 length is 15 residues. Germline V lookup: CDR1 SGHRS, CDR2 YFSETQ. This chain's CDR3 is CASSLGEYGANVLTF. DNA of the CDR3: TGCGCCAGCAGCTTAGGGGAATACGGGGCCAACGTCCTGACTTTC.

As concerns this clone: Other DNA sequences in the same sample also yield this CDR3. The rearrangement uses TRBV5-1 and TRBJ1-5; D call uncertain. Germline CDR1 reads SGHRS; CDR2 reads YFSETQ. This CDR3 has 14 residues. Trimming cost V 2 bases and J 0 bases, with 6 bases left between them. CDR3 nucleotide sequence: TGCGCCAGCAGCTTAGGAGGTAGCAATCAGCCCCAGCATTTT. This gives the protein CASSLGGSNQPQHF. The whole variable domain, filled in from reference TRBV5-1 and TRBJ1-5, reads KAGVTQTPRYLIKTRGQQVTLSCSPISGHRSVSWYQQTPGQGLQFLFEYFSETQRNKGNFPGRFSGRQFSNSRSEMNVSTLELGDSALYLCASSLGGSNQPQHFGDGTRLSIL.

This clone was counted only a few times. V gene TRBV4-1 combines with J gene TRBJ1-5, with D perhaps matching TRBD1 (5 bases). With 0 bases removed from V and 5 bases from J, the gap between germline ends came to 11 bases. The CDR3 contains 15 residues. Germline V gene data show CDR1 as MGHRA and CDR2 as YSYEKL. The DNA for the CDR3 is TGCGCCAGCAGCCAAGATCCGACAGCCTATCAGCCCCAGCATTTT. Amino acid sequence: CASSQDPTAYQPQHF.

The chain links TRBV19 to TRBJ2-4, with D tentatively TRBD1 (5 bases). The CDR3 has 16 amino acids. The V gene's germline CDR1 is LNHDA and CDR2 SQIVND (reference sequence). For the CDR3, the DNA is TGTGCGAAGACAGTCTTATATATTCTAGCCAAAAACATTCAGTACTTC. Its protein is CAKTVLYILAKNIQYF.

The V call is TRBV10-3, the J call TRBJ1-1, with TRBD1 as a possible D gene (5 bases). Germline assignment: CDR1 ENHRY and CDR2 SYGVKD. This CDR3 spans 12 amino acids. V was pared by 10 bases and J by 3 bases, with 12 bases between. The CDR3 DNA reads TGTGCCACCAGGGCCATGGACACTGAAGCTTTCTTT. Its translation: CATRAMDTEAFF.

This clone was found once. CDR3 protein: CASSVEGTGGSPLHF. The CDR3 coding sequence is TGTGCCAGCAGCGTAGAAGGCACCGGCGGTTCACCCCTCCACTTT. The V gene is TRBV9, the J gene TRBJ1-6; D gene ambiguous. The CDR3 has 15 residues. Trimming took 0 bases from V and 9 from J, leaving 13 bases between them. CDR1 and CDR2 (germline): SGDLS, YYNGEE.

The chain links TRBV2 to TRBJ2-3, with 13 bases fitting TRBD2. J gave up 4 bases and V 5 bases, and 18 bases lay outside the gene matches. The CDR3 length is 20 residues. The V gene's germline CDR1 is SNHLY and CDR2 FYNNEI. The CDR3 region has the DNA TGTGCCAGCAGTCCCAGACCGGGACTAGCGGGATTCCTGCCCCCAGATACGCAGTATTTT. This codes for CASSPRPGLAGFLPPDTQYF.

The J gene is TRBJ2-2, the V gene TRBV10-3, with D perhaps matching TRBD1 (6 bases). The CDR3 extends over 15 amino acids. V was clipped by 4 bases and J by 6 bases, with 15 bases between them. CDR1 ENHRY and CDR2 SYGVKD come from the germline V gene. CDR3 coding DNA: TGTGCCATCAGTGCCGGGACACCTCGGCCCGGGGAGCTGTTTTTT. Translating gives CAISAGTPRPGELFF.